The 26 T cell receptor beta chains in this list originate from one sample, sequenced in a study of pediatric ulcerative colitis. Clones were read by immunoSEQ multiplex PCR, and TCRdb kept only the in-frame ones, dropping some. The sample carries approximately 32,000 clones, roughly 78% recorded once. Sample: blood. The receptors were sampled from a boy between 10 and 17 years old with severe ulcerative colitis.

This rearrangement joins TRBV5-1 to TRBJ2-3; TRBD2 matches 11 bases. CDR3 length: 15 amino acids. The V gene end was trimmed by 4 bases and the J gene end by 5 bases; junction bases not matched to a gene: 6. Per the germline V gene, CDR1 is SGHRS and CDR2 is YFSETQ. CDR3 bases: TGCGCCAGCAGCGACCAGGGGACTAGCGGAGATACGCAGTATTTT. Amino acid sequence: CASSDQGTSGDTQYF. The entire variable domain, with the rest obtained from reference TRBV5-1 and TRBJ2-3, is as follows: KAGVTQTPRYLIKTRGQQVTLSCSPISGHRSVSWYQQTPGQGLQFLFEYFSETQRNKGNFPGRFSGRQFSNSRSEMNVSTLELGDSALYLCASSDQGTSGDTQYFGPGTRLTVL.

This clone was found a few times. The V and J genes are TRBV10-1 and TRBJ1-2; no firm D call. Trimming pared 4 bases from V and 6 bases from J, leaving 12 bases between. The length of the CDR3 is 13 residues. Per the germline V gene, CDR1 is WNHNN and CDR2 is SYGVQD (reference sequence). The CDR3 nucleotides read TGCGCCAGCAGTGGGACCCTCGGGCATGGCTACACCTTC. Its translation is CASSGTLGHGYTF.

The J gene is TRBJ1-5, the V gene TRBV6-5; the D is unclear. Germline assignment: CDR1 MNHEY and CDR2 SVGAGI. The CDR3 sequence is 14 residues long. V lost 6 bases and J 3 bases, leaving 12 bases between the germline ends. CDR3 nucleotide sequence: TGTGCCAGCAGCCCTCAGCGGGTCAATCAGCCCCAGCATTTT. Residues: CASSPQRVNQPQHF.

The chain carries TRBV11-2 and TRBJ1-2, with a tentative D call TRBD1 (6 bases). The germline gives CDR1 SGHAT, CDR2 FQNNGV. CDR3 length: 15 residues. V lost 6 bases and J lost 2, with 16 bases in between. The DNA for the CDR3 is TGTGCCAGCAGACCCATCAGGGGTAGCAACTATGGCTACACCTTC. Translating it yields CASRPIRGSNYGYTF.

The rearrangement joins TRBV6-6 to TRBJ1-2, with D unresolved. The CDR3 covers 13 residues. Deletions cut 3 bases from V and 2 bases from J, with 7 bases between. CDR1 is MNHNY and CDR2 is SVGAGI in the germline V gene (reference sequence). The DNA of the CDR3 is TGTGCCAGCAGTTATACGGGAAACTATGGCTACACCTTC. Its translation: CASSYTGNYGYTF.

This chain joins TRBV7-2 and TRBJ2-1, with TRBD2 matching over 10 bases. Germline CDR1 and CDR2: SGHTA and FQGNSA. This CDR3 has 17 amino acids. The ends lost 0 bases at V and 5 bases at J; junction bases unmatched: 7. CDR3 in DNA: TGTGCCAGCAGCTTAGCCCTCCTAGCGGGGGCTAACAATGAGCAGTTCTTC. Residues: CASSLALLAGANNEQFF. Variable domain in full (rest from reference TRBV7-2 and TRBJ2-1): GAGVSQSPSNKVTEKGKDVELRCDPISGHTALYWYRQSLGQGLEFLIYFQGNSAPDKSGLPSDRFSAERTGGSVSTLTIQRTQQEDSAVYLCASSLALLAGANNEQFFGPGTRLTVL.

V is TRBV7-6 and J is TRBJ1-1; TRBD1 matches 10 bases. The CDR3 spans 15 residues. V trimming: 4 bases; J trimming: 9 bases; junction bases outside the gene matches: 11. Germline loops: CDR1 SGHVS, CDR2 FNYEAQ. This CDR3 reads CASSSSGTGDFKAFF. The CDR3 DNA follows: TGTGCCAGCAGCTCCTCCGGGACAGGGGATTTTAAAGCTTTCTTT. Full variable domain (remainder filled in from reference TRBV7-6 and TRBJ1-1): GAGVSQSPRYKVTKRGQDVALRCDPISGHVSLYWYRQALGQGPEFLTYFNYEAQQDKSGLPNDRFSAERPEGSISTLTIQRTEQRDSAMYRCASSSSGTGDFKAFFGQGTRLTVV.

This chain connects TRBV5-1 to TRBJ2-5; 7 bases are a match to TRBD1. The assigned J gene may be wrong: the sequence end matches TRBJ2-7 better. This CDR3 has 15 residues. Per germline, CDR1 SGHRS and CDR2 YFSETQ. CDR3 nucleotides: TGCGCCAGCAGCTTGGGACAGGGTCTATCCTACGAGCAGTACTTC. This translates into CASSLGQGLSYEQYF.

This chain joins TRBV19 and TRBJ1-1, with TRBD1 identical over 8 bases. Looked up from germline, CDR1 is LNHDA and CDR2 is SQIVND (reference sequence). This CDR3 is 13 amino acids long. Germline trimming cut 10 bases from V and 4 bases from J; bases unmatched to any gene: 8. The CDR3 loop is CATASGGSTEAFF. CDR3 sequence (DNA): TGTGCCACCGCGTCAGGGGGCTCCACTGAAGCTTTCTTT.

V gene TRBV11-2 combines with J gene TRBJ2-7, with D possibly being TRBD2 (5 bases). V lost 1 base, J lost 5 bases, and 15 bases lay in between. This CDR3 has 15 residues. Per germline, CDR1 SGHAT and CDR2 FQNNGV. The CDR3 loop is CASSLARKLVDEQYF. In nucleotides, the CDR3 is TGTGCCAGCAGCTTAGCCCGGAAACTAGTCGACGAGCAGTACTTC.

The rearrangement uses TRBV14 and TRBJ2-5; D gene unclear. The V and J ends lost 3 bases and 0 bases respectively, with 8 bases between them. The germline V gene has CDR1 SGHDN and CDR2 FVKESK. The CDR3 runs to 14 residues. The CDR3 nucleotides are TGTGCCAGCAGCCATTGGCGGAACCAAGAGACCCAGTACTTC. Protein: CASSHWRNQETQYF.

The CDR3 region is CSASHNEQFF. In DNA form, the CDR3 reads TGCAGTGCTAGCCACAATGAGCAGTTCTTC. The gene calls are TRBV20-1 and TRBJ2-1; no definite D call. Germline assignment: CDR1 DFQATT and CDR2 SNEGSKA (reference sequence). V was trimmed by 3 bases and J by 5 bases, leaving 2 bases between them. The CDR3 is 10 amino acids.

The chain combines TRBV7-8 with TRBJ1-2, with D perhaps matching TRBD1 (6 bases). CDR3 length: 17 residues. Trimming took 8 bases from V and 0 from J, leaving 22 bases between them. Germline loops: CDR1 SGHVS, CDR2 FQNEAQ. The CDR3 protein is CASARASQGQPNYGYTF. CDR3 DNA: TGTGCCAGCGCCAGAGCCTCCCAGGGGCAGCCTAACTATGGCTACACCTTC.

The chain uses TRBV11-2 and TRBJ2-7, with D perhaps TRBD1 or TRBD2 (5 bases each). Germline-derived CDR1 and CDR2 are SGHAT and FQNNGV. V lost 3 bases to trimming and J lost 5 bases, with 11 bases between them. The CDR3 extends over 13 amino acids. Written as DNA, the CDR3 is TGTGCCAGCAGCTTTGGGACGTCCGACGAGCAGTACTTC. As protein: CASSFGTSDEQYF.

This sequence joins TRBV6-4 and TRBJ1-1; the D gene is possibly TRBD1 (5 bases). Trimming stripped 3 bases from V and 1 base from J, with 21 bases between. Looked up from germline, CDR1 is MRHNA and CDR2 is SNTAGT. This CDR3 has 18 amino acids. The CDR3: CASSEYGTFPCGNTEAFF. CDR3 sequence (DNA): TGTGCCAGCAGTGAATATGGGACCTTCCCGTGTGGGAACACTGAAGCTTTCTTT.

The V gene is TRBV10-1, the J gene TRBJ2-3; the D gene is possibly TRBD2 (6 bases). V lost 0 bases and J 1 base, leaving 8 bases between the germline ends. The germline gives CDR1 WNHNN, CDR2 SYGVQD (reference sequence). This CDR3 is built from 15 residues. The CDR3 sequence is CASSESGGCTDTQYF. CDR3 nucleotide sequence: TGCGCCAGCAGTGAGTCGGGGGGATGCACAGATACGCAGTATTTT.

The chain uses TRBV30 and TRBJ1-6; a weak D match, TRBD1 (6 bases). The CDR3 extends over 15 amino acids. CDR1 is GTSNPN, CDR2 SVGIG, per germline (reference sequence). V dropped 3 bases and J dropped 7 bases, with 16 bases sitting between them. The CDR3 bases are TGTGCCTGGAGCTTCACAGGGTACGCAAATTCACCCCTCCACTTT. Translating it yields CAWSFTGYANSPLHF.

The CDR3 reads CASSIGQALYNSPLHF. Written as DNA, the CDR3 is TGTGCCAGCAGTATCGGACAGGCCCTTTATAATTCACCCCTCCACTTT. The chain combines TRBV27 with TRBJ1-6; 7 nucleotides align to TRBD1. V lost 5 bases and J lost 4; bases outside the gene matches: 8. The CDR3 contains 16 residues. Per the germline V gene, CDR1 is MNHEY and CDR2 is SMNVEV (reference sequence).

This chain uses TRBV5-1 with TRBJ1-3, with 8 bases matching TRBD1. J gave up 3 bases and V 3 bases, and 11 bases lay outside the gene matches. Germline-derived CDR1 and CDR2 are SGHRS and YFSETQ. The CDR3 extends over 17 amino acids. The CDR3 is CASSSGWGGQGGNTIYF. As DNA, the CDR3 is TGCGCCAGCAGCTCCGGGTGGGGTGGACAGGGTGGAAACACCATATATTTT.

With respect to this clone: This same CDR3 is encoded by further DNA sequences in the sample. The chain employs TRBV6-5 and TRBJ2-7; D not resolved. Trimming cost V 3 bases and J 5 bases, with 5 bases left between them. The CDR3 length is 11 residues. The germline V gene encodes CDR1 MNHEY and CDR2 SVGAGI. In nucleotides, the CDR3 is TGTGCCAGCAGTTATTCCCACGAGCAGTACTTC. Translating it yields CASSYSHEQYF.

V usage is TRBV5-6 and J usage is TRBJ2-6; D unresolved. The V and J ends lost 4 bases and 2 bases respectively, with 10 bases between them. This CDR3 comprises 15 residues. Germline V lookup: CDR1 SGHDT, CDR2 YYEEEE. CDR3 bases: TGTGCCAGCAGCACCCCTCCCACTGGGGCCAACGTCCTGACTTTC. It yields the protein CASSTPPTGANVLTF.

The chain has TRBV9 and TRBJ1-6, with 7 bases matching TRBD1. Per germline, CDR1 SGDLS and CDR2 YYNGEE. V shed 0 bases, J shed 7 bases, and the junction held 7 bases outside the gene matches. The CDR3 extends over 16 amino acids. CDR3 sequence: CASSVDLGQKNSPLHF. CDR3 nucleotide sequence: TGTGCCAGCAGCGTAGATTTGGGACAGAAGAATTCACCCCTCCACTTT.

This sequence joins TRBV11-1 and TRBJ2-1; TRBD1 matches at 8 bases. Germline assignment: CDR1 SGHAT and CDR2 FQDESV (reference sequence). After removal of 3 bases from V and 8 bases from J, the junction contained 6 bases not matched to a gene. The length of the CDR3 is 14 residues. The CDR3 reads CASSFSQGVDEQFF. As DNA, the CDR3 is TGTGCCAGCAGCTTTTCACAGGGGGTGGATGAGCAGTTCTTC.

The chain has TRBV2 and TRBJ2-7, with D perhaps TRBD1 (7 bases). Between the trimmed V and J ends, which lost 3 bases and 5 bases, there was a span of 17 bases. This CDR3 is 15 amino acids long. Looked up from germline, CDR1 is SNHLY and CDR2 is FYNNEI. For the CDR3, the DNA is TGTGCCAGCAGTGATAAGTCAGGGGGGCGGAACGAGCAGTACTTC. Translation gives CASSDKSGGRNEQYF.

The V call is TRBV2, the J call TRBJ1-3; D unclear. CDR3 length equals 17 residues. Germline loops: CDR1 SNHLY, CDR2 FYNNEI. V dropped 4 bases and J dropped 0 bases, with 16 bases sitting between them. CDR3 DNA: TGTGCCAGCAGTGGGAACCCTCTGAGGAGCTCTGGAAACACCATATATTTT. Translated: CASSGNPLRSSGNTIYF.

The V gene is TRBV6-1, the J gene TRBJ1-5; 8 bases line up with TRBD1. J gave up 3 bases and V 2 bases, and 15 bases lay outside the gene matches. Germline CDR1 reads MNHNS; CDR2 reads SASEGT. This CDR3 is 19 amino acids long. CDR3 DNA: TGTGCCAGCAGTGAATTTTTTCTTAGGACAGGGATGGACAATCAGCCCCAGCATTTT. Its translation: CASSEFFLRTGMDNQPQHF.